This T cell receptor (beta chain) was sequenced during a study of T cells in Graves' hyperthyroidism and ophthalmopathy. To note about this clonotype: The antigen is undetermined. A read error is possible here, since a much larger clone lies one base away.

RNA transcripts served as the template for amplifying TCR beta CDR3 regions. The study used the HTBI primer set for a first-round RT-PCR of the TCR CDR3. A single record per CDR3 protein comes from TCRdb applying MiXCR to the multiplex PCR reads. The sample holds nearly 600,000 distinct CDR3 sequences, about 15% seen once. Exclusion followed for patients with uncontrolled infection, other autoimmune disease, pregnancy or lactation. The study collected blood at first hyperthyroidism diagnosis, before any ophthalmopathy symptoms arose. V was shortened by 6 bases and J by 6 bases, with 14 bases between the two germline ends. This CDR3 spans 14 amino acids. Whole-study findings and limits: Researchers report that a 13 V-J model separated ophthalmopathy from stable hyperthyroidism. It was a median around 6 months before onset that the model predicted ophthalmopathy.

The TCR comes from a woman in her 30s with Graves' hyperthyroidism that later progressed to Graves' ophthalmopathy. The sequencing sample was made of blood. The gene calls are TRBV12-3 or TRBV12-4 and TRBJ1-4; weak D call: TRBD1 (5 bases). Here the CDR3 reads CASRWDGSDEKLFF. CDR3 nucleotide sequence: TGTGCCAGCAGGTGGGACGGCTCTGATGAAAAACTGTTTTTT.